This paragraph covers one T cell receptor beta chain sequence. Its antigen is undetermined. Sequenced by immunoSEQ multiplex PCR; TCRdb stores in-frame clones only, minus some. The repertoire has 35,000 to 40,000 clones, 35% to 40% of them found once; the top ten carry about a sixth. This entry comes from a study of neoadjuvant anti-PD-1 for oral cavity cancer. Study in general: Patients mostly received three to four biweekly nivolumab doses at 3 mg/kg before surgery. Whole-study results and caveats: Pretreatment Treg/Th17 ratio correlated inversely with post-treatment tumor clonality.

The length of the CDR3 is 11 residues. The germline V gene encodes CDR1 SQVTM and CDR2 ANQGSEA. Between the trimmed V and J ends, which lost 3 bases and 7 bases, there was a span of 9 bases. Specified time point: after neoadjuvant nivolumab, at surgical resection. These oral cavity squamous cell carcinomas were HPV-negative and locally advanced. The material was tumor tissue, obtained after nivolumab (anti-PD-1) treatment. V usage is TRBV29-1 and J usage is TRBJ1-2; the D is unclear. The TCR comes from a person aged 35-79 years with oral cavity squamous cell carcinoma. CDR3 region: CSVEAEGGYTF. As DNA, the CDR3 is TGCAGCGTTGAGGCGGAGGGTGGCTACACCTTC. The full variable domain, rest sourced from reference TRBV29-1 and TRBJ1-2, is SAVISQKPSRDICQRGTSLTIQCQVDSQVTMMFWYRQQPGQSLTLIATANQGSEATYESGFVIDKFPISRPNLTFSTLTVSNMSPEDSSIYLCSVEAEGGYTFGSGTRLTVV.